This section outlines one T cell receptor (beta chain) sequence together with its context. The sample belongs to a study of blood T cell repertoires in COVID-19. Study information: Both acute and convalescent COVID-19 samples were obtained from the United States, Italy and Spain. T cells, B-cell-depleted T cells, or PBMCs provided the cDNA or gDNA that served as material.

The CDR3 sequence is 14 residues long. In the original processing: Amplification of reference gene primers was used by the study to estimate nucleated cell counts. Generated by immunoSEQ multiplex PCR, the TCRdb table keeps only in-frame clones and is missing some. V, J and clone size derive from that table, while D and trimming were established from the DNA sequence. The sample carries 100,000 to 150,000 clones, roughly 90% recorded once. The chain joins TRBV12-2 to TRBJ1-6. TRBV12-2 is recorded as a pseudogene. The TCR comes from a woman older than 75 with acute or convalescent COVID-19. The sample consisted of peripheral blood. Here the CDR3 reads CASRLGRGGSPLHF. The CDR3 DNA is TGTGCAAGTCGCTTAGGTAGGGGGGGGTCACCCCTCCACTTT.